The clone carrying this T cell receptor (beta chain) was observed a few times. What it recognizes is unknown. The entry originates in a study of cytomegalovirus exposure and HLA in healthy donors. Primers: 60 Vbeta forward and 13 Jbeta reverse. The table came from immunoSEQ multiplex PCR; TCRdb's copy has only in-frame clones and leaves some out. The data show 100,000 to 150,000 clones, with roughly three quarters seen just once and around 1% held by the top ten. General observations from the study: An analysis done earlier found most TCR beta V segments productive about 87% or about 30% of the time. The records held CMV serostatus as the only immune exposure information.

This CDR3 has 16 amino acids. Trimming at V came to 5 bases and at J to 6 bases, leaving 13 bases not matched to a gene. Germline CDR1 is MNHEY and CDR2 is SMNVEV (reference sequence). The chain employs TRBV27 and TRBJ1-2; 9 positions match TRBD1. The TCR comes from a woman aged 25 to 39 in good health and CMV-seronegative. The sequenced sample consisted of PBMCs. This CDR3 is CASSASGTGNRHGYTF. CDR3 nucleotide sequence: TGTGCCAGCAGTGCCTCCGGGACAGGGAACCGCCATGGCTACACCTTC.